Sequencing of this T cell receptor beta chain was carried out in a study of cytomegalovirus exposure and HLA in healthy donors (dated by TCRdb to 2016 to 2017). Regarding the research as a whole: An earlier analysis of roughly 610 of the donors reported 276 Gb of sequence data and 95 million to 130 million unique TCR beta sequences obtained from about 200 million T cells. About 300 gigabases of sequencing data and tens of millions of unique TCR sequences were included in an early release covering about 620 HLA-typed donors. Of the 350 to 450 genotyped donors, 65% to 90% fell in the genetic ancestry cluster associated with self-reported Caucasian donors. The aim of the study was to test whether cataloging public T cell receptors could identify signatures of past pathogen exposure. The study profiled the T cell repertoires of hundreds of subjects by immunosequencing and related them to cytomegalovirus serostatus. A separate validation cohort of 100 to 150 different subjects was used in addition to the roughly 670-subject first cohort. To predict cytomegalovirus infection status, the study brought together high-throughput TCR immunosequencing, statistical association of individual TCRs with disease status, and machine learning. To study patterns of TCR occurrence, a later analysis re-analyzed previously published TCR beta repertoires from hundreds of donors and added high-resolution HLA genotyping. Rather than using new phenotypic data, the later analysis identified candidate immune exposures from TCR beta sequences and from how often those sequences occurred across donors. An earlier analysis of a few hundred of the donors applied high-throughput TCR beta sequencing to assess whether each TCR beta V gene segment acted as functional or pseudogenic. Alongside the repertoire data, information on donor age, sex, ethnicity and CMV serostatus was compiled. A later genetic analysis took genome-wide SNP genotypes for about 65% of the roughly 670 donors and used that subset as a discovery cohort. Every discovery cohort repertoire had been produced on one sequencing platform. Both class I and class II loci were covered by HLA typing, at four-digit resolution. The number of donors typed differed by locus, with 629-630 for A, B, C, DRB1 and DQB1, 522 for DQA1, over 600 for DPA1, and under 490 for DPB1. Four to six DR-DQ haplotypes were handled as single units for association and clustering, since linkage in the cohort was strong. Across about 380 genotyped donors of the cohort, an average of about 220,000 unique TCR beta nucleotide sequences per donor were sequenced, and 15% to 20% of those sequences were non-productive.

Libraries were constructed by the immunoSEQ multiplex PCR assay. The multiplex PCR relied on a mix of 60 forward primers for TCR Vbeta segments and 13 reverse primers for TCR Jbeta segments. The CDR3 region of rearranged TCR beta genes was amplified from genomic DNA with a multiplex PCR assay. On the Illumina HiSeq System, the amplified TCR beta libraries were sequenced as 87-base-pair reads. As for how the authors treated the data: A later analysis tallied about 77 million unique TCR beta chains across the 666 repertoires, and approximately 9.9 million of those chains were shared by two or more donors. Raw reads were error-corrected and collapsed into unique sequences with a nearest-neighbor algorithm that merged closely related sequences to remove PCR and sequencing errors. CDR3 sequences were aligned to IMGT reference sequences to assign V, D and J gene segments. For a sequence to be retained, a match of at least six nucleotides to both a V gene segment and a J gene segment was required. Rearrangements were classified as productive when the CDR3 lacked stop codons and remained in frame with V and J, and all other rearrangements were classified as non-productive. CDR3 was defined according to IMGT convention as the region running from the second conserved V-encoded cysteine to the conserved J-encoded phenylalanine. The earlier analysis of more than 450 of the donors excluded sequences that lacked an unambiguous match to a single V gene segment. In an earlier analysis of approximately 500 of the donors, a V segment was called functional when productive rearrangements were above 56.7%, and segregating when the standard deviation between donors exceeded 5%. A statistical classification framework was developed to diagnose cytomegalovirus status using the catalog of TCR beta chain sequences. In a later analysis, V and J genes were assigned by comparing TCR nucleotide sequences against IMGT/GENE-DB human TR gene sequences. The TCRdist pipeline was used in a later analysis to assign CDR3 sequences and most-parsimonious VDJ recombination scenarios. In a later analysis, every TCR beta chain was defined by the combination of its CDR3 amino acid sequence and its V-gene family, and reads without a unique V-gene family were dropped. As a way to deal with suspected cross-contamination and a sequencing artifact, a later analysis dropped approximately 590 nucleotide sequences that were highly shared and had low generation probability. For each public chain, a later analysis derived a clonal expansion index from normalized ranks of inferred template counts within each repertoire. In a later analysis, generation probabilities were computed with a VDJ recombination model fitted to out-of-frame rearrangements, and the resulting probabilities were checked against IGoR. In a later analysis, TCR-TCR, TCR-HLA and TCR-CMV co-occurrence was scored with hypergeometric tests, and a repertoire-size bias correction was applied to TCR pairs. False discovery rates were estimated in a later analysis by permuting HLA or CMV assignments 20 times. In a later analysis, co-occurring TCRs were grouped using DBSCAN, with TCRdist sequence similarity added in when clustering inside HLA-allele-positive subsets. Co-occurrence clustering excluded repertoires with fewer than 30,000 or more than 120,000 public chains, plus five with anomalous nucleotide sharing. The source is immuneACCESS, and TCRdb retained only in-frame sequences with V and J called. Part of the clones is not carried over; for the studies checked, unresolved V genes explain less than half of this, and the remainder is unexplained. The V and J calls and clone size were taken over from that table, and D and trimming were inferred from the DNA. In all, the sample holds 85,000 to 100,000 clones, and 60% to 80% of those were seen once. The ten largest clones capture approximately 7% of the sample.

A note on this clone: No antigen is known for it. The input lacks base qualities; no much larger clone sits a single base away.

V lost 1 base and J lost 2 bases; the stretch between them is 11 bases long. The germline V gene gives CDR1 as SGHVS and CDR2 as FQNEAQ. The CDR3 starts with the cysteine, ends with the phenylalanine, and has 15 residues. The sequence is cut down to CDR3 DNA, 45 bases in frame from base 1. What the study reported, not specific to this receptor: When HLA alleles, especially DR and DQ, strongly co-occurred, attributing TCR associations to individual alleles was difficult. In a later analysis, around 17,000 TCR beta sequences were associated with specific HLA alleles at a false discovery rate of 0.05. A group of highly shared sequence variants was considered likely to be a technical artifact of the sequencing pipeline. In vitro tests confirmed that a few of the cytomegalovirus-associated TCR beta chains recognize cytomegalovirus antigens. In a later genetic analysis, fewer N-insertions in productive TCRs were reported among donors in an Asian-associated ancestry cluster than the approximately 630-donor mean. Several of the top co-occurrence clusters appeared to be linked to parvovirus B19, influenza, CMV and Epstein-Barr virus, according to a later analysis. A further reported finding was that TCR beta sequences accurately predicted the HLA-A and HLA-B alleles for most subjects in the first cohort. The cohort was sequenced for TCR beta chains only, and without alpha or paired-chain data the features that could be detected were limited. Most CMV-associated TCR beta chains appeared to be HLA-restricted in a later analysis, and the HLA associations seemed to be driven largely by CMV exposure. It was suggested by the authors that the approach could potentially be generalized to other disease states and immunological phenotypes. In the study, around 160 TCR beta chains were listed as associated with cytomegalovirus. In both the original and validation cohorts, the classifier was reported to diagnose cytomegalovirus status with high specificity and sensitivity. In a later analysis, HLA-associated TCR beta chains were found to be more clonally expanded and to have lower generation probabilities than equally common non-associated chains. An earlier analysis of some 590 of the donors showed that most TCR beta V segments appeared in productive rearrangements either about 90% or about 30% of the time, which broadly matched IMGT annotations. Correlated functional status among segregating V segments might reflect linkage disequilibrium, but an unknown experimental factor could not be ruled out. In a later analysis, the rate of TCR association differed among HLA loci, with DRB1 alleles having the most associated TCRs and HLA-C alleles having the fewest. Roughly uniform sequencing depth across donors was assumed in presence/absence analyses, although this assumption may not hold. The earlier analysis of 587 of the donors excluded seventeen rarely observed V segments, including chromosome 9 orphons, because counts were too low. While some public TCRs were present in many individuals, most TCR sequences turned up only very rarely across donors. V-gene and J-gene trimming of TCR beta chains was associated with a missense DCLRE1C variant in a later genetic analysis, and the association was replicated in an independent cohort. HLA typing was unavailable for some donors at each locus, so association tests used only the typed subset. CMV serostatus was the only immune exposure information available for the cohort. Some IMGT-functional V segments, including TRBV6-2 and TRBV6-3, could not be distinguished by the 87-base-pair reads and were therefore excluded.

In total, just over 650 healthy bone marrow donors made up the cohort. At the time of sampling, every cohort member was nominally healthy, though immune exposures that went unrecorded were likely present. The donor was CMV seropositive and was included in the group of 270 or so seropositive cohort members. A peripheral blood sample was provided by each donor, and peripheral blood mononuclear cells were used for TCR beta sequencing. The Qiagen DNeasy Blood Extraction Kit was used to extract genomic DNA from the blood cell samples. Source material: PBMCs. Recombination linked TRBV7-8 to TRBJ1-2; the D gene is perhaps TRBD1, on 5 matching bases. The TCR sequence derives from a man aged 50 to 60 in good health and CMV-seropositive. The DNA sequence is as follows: TGTGCCAGCAGCTTAGACCAGGGCCTAAACTATGGCTACACCTTC. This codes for CASSLDQGLNYGYTF.